This T cell receptor beta chain was recorded in a study of shared clonotypes between healthy human individuals. Study details: The study used three CD4 naive, three CD4 memory, two CD8 naive and one CD8 memory plate per donor.

The sample holds one count of this clone. The target antigen is unknown. The authors loaded roughly 180 ng DNA, roughly 33,000 T cell genomes, into sorted-subset replicate PCRs. The repertoire was sequenced with immunoSEQ multiplex PCR; TCRdb's copy has only in-frame clones and lacks some. The data contain some 2,100,000 clones, about 92% of them singletons. This CDR3 spans 14 amino acids. Trimming took off 3 bases at V and 3 bases at J, with 9 bases between the two ends. The germline V gene has CDR1 SEHNR and CDR2 FQNEAQ (reference sequence). Study-wide results and limits: In this cohort, only blood was sampled, and tissue repertoires likely differ. Across a few donors, naive CD4 shared 5% to 6%, naive CD8 less than 4%, memory CD4 approximately 2.5%, memory CD8 0.4% to 0.5%.

In the naive CD8 group, cells lacked CD45RO and were positively selected for CCR7, so terminally differentiated effector memory CD45RA+ cells were left out. The chain couples TRBV7-9 to TRBJ2-4; perhaps TRBD2 as D (5 bases). Sample: naive CD8+ T cells from PBMCs. This receptor was taken from a man aged 18-30 years in good health. Some clones in this sample may be carry-over from other donors' samples. The CDR3 DNA sequence: TGTGCCAGCAGCTTTCTAGCCGACAAAAACATTCAGTACTTC. Translating gives CASSFLADKNIQYF.